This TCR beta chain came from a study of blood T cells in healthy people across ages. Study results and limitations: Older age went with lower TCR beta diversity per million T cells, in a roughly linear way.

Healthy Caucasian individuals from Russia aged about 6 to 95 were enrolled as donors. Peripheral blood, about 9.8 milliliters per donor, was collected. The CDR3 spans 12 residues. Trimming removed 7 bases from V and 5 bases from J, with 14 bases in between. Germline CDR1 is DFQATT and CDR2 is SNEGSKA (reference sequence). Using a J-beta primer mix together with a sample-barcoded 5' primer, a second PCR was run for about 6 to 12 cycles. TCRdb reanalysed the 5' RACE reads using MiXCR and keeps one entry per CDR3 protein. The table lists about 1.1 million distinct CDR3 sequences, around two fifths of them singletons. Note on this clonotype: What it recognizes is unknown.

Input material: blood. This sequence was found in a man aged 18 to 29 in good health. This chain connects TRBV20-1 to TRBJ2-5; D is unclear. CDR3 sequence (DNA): TGCAGTGAGGAGTCCCTAGGGGAGACCCAGTACTTC. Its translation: CSEESLGETQYF.